The text below deals with one TCR beta chain. Antigen unknown. Clones were read by immunoSEQ multiplex PCR, and TCRdb kept only the in-frame ones, dropping some. The repertoire holds 50,000 to 65,000 clones, roughly 86% seen once, with about 1% in the top ten. This entry is derived from a study of OX40 agonist ivuxolimab in advanced cancers. Study overall: Patients enrolled in dose escalation were diagnosed with hepatocellular carcinoma, melanoma, renal cell or head and neck cancer.

Study outcomes and limitations: CD4+ and CD8+ blood T cells expanded clonally by week 6 at 0.1 to 3.0 mg/kg. No antigen was identified for the clonally expanded peripheral T cells.

Sampling times: baseline, cycle 4 day 1, cycle 7 day 1. V lost 4 bases, J lost 4 bases, and 26 bases stayed unmatched. There are 21 residues in the CDR3. From germline, CDR1 is SNHLY and CDR2 FYNNEI. This clonotype was obtained from an adult with an advanced solid tumor such as melanoma, head and neck, liver or kidney cancer. Source: CD4+ or CD8+ T cells sorted from blood, taken in a trial of the OX40 agonist ivuxolimab. The V and J genes are TRBV2 and TRBJ2-5; 8 bases agree with TRBD2. CDR3 sequence: CASSAPGGSGNPEISSETQYF. CDR3 DNA: TGTGCCAGCAGTGCCCCCGGGGGTAGCGGGAACCCCGAGATTAGTTCAGAGACCCAGTACTTC. Full variable domain (rest looked up from reference TRBV2 and TRBJ2-5): EPEVTQTPSHQVTQMGQEVILRCVPISNHLYFYWYRQILGQKVEFLVSFYNNEISEKSEIFDDQFSVERPDGSNFTLKIRSTKLEDSAMYFCASSAPGGSGNPEISSETQYFGPGTRLLVL.